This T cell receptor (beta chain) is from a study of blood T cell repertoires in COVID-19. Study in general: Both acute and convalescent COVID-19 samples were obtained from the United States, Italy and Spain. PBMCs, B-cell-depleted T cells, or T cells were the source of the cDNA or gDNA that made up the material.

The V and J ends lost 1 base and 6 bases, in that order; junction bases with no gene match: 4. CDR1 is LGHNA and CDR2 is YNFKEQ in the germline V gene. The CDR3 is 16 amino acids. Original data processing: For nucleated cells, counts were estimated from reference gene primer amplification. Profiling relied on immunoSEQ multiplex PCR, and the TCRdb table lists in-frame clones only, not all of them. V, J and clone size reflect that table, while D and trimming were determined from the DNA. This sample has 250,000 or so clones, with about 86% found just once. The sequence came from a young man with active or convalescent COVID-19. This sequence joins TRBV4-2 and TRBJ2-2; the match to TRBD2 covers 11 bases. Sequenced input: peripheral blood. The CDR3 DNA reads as TGTGCCAGCAGCCAAGTCCTAGCGGGGGGCGCCGGGGAGCTGTTTTTT. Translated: CASSQVLAGGAGELFF.